The sample holds a few counts of the clone carrying this T cell receptor beta chain. This specimen comes from a study of blood T cell repertoires in COVID-19. Study information: Donors in the United States, Italy and Spain gave samples during acute or convalescent COVID-19. From T cells, B-cell-depleted T cells, or PBMCs came the material, which was cDNA or gDNA.

Using immunoSEQ multiplex PCR, the repertoire was profiled, and TCRdb retains in-frame clones only, with some absent. Of about 120,000 clones listed, approximately 80% are singletons. Trimming took off 5 bases at V and 1 base at J, with 14 bases between the two ends. The CDR3 is 16 amino acids. Germline lookup yields CDR1 LNHDA and CDR2 SQIVND (reference sequence). The TCR originated in a woman older than 75 with acute or convalescent COVID-19. The sequenced sample consisted of peripheral blood. The J gene is TRBJ2-2, the V gene TRBV19; D is ambiguous. Written as DNA, the CDR3 is TGTGCCAGTAGTGTGGCGGCAACACTGAACACCGGGGAGCTGTTTTTT. Residues: CASSVAATLNTGELFF.